The clone carrying this T cell receptor (beta chain) was counted only a few times. Its target is not known. Each sorted fraction was over 95% pure. The entry originates in a study of beta chain features in type 1 diabetes. TCRB transcripts that were expressed got sequenced, as all of the isolated RNA had been reverse transcribed. Generated by immunoSEQ multiplex PCR, the TCRdb table keeps only in-frame clones and is missing some. The sample includes a few hundred thousand clones, roughly 13% of them seen just once. Points from the study as a whole: TCRB CDR3s were moderately but significantly shorter in Type 1 diabetes patients in all four CD4+ subsets. Compared with healthy donors, patients appeared to share more similar naive, central memory and regulatory TCRB repertoires.

The CDR3 spans 16 residues. Trimming at V came to 3 bases and at J to 4 bases, leaving 6 bases not matched to a gene. Germline CDR1 LGHNA, CDR2 YSLEER. The chain combines TRBV4-3 with TRBJ2-2, with TRBD1 identical over 9 bases. This receptor was obtained from a young woman with type 1 diabetes. The sequenced sample consisted of naive CD4+ T cells from blood. CDR3 amino acids: CASSQGQGVGTGELFF. The CDR3 coding sequence is TGCGCCAGCAGCCAGGGACAGGGAGTGGGCACCGGGGAGCTGTTTTTT.